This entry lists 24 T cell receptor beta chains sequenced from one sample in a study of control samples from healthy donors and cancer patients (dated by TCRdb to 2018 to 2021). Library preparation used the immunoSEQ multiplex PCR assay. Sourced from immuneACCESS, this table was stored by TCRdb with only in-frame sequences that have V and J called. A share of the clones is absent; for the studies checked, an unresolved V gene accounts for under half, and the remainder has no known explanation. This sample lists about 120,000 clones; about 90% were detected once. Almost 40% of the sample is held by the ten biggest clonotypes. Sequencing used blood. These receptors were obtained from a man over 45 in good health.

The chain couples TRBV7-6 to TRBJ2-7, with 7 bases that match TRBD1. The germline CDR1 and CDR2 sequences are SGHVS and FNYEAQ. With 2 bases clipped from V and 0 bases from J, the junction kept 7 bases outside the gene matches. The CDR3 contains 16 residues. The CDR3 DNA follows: TGTGCCAGCAGCTTACGAGGGGGCCAGAGCTCCTACGAGCAGTACTTC. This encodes CASSLRGGQSSYEQYF.

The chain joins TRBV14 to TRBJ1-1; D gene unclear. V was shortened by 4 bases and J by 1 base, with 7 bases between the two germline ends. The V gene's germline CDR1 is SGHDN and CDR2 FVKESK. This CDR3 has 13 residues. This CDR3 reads CASSPKANTEAFF. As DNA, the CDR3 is TGTGCCAGCAGCCCGAAGGCGAACACTGAAGCTTTCTTT. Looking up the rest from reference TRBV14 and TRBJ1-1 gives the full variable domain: EAGVTQFPSHSVIEKGQTVTLRCDPISGHDNLYWYRRVMGKEIKFLLHFVKESKQDESGMPNNRFLAERTGGTYSTLKVQPAELEDSGVYFCASSPKANTEAFFGQGTRLTVV.

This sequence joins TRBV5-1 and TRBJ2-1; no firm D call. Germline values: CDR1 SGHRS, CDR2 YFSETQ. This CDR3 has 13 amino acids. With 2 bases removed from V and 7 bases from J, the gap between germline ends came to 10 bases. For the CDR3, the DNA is TGCGCCAGCAGCTTTGGGCTGACTAATGAGCAGTTCTTC. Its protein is CASSFGLTNEQFF.

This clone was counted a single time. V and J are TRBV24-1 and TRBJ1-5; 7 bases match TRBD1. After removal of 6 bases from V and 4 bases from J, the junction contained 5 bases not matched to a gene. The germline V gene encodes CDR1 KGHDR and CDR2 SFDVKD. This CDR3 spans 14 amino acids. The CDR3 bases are TGTGCCACCAGTCGCAGGGGGGTGAATCAGCCCCAGCATTTT. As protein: CATSRRGVNQPQHF.

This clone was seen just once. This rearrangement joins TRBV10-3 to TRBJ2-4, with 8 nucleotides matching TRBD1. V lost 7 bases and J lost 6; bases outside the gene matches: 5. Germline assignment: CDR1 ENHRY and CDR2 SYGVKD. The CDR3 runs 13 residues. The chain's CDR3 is CAIKDRAVNIQYF. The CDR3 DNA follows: TGTGCCATCAAGGACAGGGCTGTAAACATTCAGTACTTC.

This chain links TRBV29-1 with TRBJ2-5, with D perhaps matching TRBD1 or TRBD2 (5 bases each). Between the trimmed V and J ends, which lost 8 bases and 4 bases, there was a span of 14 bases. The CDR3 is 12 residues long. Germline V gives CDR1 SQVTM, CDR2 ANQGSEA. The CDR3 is CSPGTIGETQYF. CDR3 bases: TGCAGCCCCGGGACGATCGGAGAGACCCAGTACTTC.

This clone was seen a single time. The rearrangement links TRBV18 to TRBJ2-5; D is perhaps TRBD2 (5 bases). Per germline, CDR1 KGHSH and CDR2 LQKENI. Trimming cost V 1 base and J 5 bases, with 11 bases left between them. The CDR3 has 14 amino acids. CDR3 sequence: CASSPQFSGETQYF. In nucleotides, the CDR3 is TGTGCCAGCTCACCACAGTTTTCGGGGGAGACCCAGTACTTC.

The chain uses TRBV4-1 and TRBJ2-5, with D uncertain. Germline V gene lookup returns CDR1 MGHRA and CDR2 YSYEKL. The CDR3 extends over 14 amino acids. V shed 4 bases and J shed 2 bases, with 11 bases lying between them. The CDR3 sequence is CASSLGNRQETQYF. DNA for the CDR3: TGCGCCAGCAGCCTAGGGAACAGACAAGAGACCCAGTACTTC.

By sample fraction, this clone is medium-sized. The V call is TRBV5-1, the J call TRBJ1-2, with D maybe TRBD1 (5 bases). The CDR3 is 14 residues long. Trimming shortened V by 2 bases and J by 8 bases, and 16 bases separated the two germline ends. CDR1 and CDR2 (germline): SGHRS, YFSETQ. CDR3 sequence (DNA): TGCGCCAGCAGCTTCGGGACGGTCGGCCCAGGCTACACCTTC. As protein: CASSFGTVGPGYTF.

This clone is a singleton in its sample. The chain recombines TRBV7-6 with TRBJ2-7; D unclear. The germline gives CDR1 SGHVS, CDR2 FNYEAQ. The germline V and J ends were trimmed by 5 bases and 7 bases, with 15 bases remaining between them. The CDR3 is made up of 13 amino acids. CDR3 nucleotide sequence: TGTGCCAGCAGCACCGGGCGGACCAGGGAGCAGTACTTC. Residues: CASSTGRTREQYF.

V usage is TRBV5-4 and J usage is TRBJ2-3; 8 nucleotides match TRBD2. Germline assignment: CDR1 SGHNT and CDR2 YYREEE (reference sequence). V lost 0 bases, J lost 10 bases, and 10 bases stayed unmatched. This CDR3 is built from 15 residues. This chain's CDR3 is CASSLGVAGSRAQYF. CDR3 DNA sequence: TGTGCCAGCAGCTTGGGGGTAGCGGGGTCCCGCGCGCAGTATTTT.

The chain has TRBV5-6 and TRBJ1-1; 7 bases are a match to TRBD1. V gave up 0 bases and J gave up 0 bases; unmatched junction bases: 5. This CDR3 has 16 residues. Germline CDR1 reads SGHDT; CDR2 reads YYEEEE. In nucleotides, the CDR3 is TGTGCCAGCAGCTTGGAGATGACAGGGATGAACACTGAAGCTTTCTTT. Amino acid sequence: CASSLEMTGMNTEAFF.

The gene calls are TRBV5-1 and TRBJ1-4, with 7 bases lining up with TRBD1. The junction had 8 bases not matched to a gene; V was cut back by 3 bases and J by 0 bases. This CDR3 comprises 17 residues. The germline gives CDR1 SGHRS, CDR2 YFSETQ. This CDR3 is CASSSRDSRATNEKLFF. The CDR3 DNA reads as TGCGCCAGCAGCTCCCGGGACAGCCGTGCAACTAATGAAAAACTGTTTTTT.

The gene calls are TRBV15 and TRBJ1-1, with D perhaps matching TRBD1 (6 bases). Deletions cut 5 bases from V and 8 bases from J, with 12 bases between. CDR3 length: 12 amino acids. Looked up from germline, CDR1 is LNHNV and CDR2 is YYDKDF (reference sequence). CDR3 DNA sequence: TGTGCCACCAGCGCATGGGACAAAGAAGCTTTCTTT. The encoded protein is CATSAWDKEAFF.

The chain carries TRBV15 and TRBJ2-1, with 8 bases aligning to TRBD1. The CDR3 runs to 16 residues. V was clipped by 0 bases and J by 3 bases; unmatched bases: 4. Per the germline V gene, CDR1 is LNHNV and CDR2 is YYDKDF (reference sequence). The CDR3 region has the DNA TGTGCCACCAGCAGAGATCGGGGGACAGGCTACAATGAGCAGTTCTTC. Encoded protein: CATSRDRGTGYNEQFF.

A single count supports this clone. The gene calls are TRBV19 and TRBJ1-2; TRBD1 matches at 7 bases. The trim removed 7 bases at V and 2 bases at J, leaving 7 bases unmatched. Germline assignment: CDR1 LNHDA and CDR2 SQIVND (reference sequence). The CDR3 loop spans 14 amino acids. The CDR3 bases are TGTGCCAGTATTCCGACAGGGACCAACTATGGCTACACCTTC. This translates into CASIPTGTNYGYTF.

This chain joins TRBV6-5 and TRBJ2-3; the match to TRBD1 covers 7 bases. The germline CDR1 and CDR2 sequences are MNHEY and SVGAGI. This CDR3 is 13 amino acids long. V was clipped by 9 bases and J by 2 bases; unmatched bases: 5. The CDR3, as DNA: TGTGCCAGTCGGACAGGACTCACAGATACGCAGTATTTT. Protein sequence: CASRTGLTDTQYF.

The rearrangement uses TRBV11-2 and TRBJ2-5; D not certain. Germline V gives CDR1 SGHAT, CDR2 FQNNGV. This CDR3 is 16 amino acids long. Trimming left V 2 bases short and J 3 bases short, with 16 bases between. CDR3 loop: CASSLWTHPIEETQYF. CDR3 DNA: TGTGCCAGCAGCTTATGGACCCACCCGATAGAAGAGACCCAGTACTTC.

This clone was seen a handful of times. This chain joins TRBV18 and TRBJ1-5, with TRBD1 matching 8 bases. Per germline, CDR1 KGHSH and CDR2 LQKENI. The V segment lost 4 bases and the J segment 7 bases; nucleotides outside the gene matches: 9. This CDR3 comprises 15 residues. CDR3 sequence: CASSRRTGQEQPQHF. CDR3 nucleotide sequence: TGTGCCAGCTCACGACGGACAGGGCAGGAACAGCCCCAGCATTTT.

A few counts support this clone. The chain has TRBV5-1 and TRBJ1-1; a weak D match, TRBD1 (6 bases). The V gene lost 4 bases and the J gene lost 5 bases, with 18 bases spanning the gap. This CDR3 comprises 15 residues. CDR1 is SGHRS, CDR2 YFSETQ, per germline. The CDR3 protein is CASSPSQGIGTEAFF. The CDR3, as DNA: TGCGCCAGCAGCCCGTCCCAGGGGATTGGAACTGAAGCTTTCTTT.

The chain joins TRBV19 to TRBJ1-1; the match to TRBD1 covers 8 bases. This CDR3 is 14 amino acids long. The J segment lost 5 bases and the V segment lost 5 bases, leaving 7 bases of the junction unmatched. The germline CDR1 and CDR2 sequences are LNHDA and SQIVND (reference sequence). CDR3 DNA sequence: TGTGCCAGTAGTTCCCAGACAGGGGTGACTGAAGCTTTCTTT. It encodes CASSSQTGVTEAFF.

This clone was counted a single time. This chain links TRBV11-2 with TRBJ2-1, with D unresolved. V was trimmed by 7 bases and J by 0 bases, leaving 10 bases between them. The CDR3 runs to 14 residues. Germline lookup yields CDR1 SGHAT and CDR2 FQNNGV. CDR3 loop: CASTNSRSYNEQFF. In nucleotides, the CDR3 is TGTGCCAGCACCAACAGCCGCTCCTACAATGAGCAGTTCTTC.

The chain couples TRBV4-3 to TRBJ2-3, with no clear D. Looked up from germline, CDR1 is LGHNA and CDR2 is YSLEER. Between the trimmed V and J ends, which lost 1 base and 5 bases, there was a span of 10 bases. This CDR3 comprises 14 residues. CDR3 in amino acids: CASSQVNQRDTQYF. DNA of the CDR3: TGCGCCAGCAGCCAAGTTAACCAGCGAGATACGCAGTATTTT.

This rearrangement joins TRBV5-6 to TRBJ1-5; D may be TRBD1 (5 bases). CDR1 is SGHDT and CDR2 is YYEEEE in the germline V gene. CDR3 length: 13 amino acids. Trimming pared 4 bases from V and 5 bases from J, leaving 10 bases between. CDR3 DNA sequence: TGTGCCAGCAGCGGAGGACAAGATCAGCCCCAGCATTTT. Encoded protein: CASSGGQDQPQHF.